The 32 T cell receptor beta chains presented below share a single source sample, sequenced in a study of regulatory T cells in long-lasting Graves disease. The authors built TCR beta libraries using iRepertoire HTBI primers and Arm-PCR of CDR3 regions. TCRdb redid the calling of the multiplex PCR reads with MiXCR, one entry per CDR3 protein. There are about 440,000 distinct CDR3 sequences in the sample; about 16% occur only once, and approximately 11% lies in the top ten. Time point defined: newly diagnosed GD, antithyroid drugs for less than 3 months. PBMCs were the source of the RNA used for TCR sequencing. In addition, the sample was reused for a study of T cells in Graves' hyperthyroidism and ophthalmopathy.

This specimen was peripheral blood mononuclear cells (PBMCs), taken at new diagnosis, from a patient treated with antithyroid drugs. These receptors were collected from a woman in her thirties with Graves disease.

This clonotype was picked up many times. The J gene is TRBJ2-1, the V gene TRBV6-2 or TRBV6-3; a weak D match, TRBD2 (6 bases). V was shortened by 5 bases and J by 11 bases, with 25 bases between the two germline ends. CDR1 is MNHEY, CDR2 SVGEGT, per germline. CDR3 length: 16 residues. The DNA for the CDR3 is TGTGCCAGCAGTCCCCCGCGGGCACTGGGAGGTCGGAAGCAGTTCTTC. This sequence encodes CASSPPRALGGRKQFF.

This chain connects TRBV19 to TRBJ2-2; the match to TRBD2 covers 10 bases. The germline V gene has CDR1 LNHDA and CDR2 SQIVND (reference sequence). V trimming: 6 bases; J trimming: 3 bases; junction bases outside the gene matches: 4. CDR3 length: 15 residues. The CDR3: CASRAGTSDTGELFF. The CDR3 region has the DNA TGTGCCAGTAGAGCCGGGACTAGCGACACCGGGGAGCTGTTTTTT.

Comments on this clonotype: A much larger clone is a single base away; this may be a read error. This chain uses TRBV11-2 with TRBJ2-7; 12 nucleotides match TRBD2. The CDR3 totals 14 residues. CDR1 SGHAT and CDR2 FQNNGV come from the germline V gene. Trimming at V came to 5 bases and at J to 3 bases, leaving 2 bases not matched to a gene. CDR3 amino acids: CASSRTSGNYEQYF. The CDR3 DNA reads as TGTGCCAGCAGCAGGACTAGCGGGAACTACGAGCAGTACTTC.

The chain carries TRBV20-1 and TRBJ1-4, with 7 bases identical to TRBD1. Germline CDR1 reads DFQATT; CDR2 reads SNEGSKA (reference sequence). This CDR3 spans 12 amino acids. The V and J ends lost 6 bases and 6 bases, in that order; junction bases with no gene match: 4. CDR3 loop: CSAGQRDEKLFF. As DNA, the CDR3 is TGCAGTGCGGGACAGAGAGATGAAAAACTGTTTTTT.

This clonotype has at least ten counts. The CDR3: CASRQGALSYNEQFF. CDR3 coding DNA: TGTGCCAGCAGACAGGGGGCTCTCTCCTACAATGAGCAGTTCTTC. The chain has TRBV3-1 and TRBJ2-1; 9 bases fit TRBD1. Germline assignment: CDR1 LGHDT and CDR2 YNNKEL (reference sequence). Losses at the gene ends were 6 bases for V and 0 bases for J; bases not matched to a gene: 3. The CDR3 contains 15 residues.

This clonotype was found many times. The chain uses TRBV28 and TRBJ2-2, with a possible D match to TRBD2 (6 bases). Trimming stripped 5 bases from V and 1 base from J, with 11 bases between. In germline, CDR1 is MDHEN, CDR2 SYDVKM. The CDR3 runs 15 residues. CDR3 bases: TGTGCCAGCAGTCGATTTAGCGGGAACACCGGGGAGCTGTTTTTT. This codes for CASSRFSGNTGELFF.

This clonotype was picked up a small number of times. A read error may explain this, as a much larger clone is one base away. This chain uses TRBV11-2 with TRBJ1-1; possible D gene TRBD1, 5 bases. Per germline, CDR1 SGHAT and CDR2 FQNNGV. This CDR3 spans 15 amino acids. As DNA, the CDR3 is TGCGCCAGCAGCTTGGTAGGACAAAGGATTACTGAAGCTCTCTTT. Translation gives CASSLVGQRITEALF.

This clonotype was seen at least ten times. The chain links TRBV5-1 to TRBJ2-1; TRBD2 is a possible D gene (6 bases). Trimming shortened V by 6 bases and J by 7 bases, and 17 bases separated the two germline ends. CDR1 and CDR2 from the germline V gene are SGHRS and YFSETQ. The CDR3 covers 14 residues. The CDR3, as DNA: TGCGCCAGCATCGGGACTGCACGGGGTAATGAGCAGTTCTTC. Its translation is CASIGTARGNEQFF. The entire variable domain, with the rest obtained from reference TRBV5-1 and TRBJ2-1, is as follows: KAGVTQTPRYLIKTRGQQVTLSCSPISGHRSVSWYQQTPGQGLQFLFEYFSETQRNKGNFPGRFSGRQFSNSRSEMNVSTLELGDSALYLCASIGTARGNEQFFGPGTRLTVL.

This clonotype was seen many times. The chain links TRBV28 to TRBJ2-2; 16 bases are a match to TRBD2. CDR1 is MDHEN and CDR2 is SYDVKM in the germline V gene. Trimming removed 3 bases from V and 1 base from J; junction bases left unmatched: 8. The CDR3 consists of 20 residues. The CDR3 protein is CASSLSPGTSGRVNTGELFF. The CDR3 DNA follows: TGTGCCAGCAGTTTGTCCCCCGGGACTAGCGGGAGGGTGAACACCGGGGAGCTGTTTTTT. Full variable domain (remainder filled in from reference TRBV28 and TRBJ2-2): DVKVTQSSRYLVKRTGEKVFLECVQDMDHENMFWYRQDPGLGLRLIYFSYDVKMKEKGDIPEGYSVSREKKERFSLILESASTNQTSMYLCASSLSPGTSGRVNTGELFFGEGSRLTVL.

This clonotype was seen repeatedly, ten times or more. CDR3 sequence reads: CAWSGRSNQPQHF. Written as DNA, the CDR3 is TGTGCCTGGAGTGGTCGGAGCAATCAGCCCCAGCATTTT. J is TRBJ1-5 and V is TRBV30; D unresolved. Germline CDR1 reads GTSNPN; CDR2 reads SVGIG (reference sequence). The CDR3 is 13 amino acids. V gave up 1 base and J gave up 1 base, with 5 bases separating them.

This clonotype was detected many times. This chain joins TRBV7-8 and TRBJ1-5; D is uncertain. The CDR3 totals 14 residues. Trimming left V 0 bases short and J 4 bases short, with 7 bases between. Per germline, CDR1 SGHVS and CDR2 FQNEAQ. The CDR3 DNA follows: TGTGCCAGCAGCTTAGCTCGGCAGAATCAGCCCCAGCATTTT. Encoded protein: CASSLARQNQPQHF.

V is TRBV28 and J is TRBJ2-2, with 7 bases fitting TRBD2. CDR1 and CDR2 from the germline V gene are MDHEN and SYDVKM. The CDR3 has 15 residues. Trimming removed 3 bases from V and 8 bases from J; junction bases left unmatched: 9. The DNA for the CDR3 is TGTGCCAGCAGTTTTGCGGGAGTGGGCACTGGGGAGCTGTTTTTT. Amino acid sequence: CASSFAGVGTGELFF.

As regards this clonotype: This may stem from a read error, because a much larger clone lies one nucleotide away. The chain carries TRBV30 and TRBJ1-1; D is uncertain. CDR1 and CDR2 from the germline V gene are GTSNPN and SVGIG (reference sequence). The CDR3 totals 13 residues. The CDR3 coding sequence is TGTGCCTGGAGTGTGGCTATTCACACTGAAACTTTCTTT. Residues: CAWSVAIHTETFF.

Remarks on this clonotype: The junction differs from germline at one of its ends, possibly a read error. This CDR3 is CVSSPRGPPNEKLFF. DNA for the CDR3: TGTGTCAGCAGCCCCCGGGGACCTCCAAATGAAAAACTGTTTTTT. The V call is TRBV5-4, the J call TRBJ1-4, with D tentatively TRBD1 (5 bases). Germline V CDR1 and CDR2: SGHNT, YYREEE (reference sequence). This CDR3 contains 15 residues.

The table lists this clonotype with a few counts. The chain combines TRBV7-9 with TRBJ2-2, with 8 positions matching TRBD2. Germline assignment: CDR1 SEHNR and CDR2 FQNEAQ (reference sequence). Trimming took 4 bases from V and 6 from J; bases not matched to a gene: 10. CDR3 length: 16 residues. CDR3 region: CASSSSGRGVAGELFF. The CDR3, as DNA: TGTGCCAGCAGCTCGAGCGGGAGAGGGGTGGCCGGGGAGCTGTTTTTT.

In this sample, this clonotype turned up many times. This sequence joins TRBV20-1 and TRBJ2-1; perhaps TRBD2 as D (6 bases). Trimming pared 5 bases from V and 8 bases from J, leaving 16 bases between. The CDR3 consists of 13 residues. Germline V CDR1 and CDR2: DFQATT, SNEGSKA (reference sequence). The DNA of the CDR3 is TGCAGTGCTCCTGATCGGGACTGGTATGAGCAGTTCTTC. This gives the protein CSAPDRDWYEQFF.

Many counts were recorded for this clonotype. The chain recombines TRBV5-1 with TRBJ2-5, with 11 bases fitting TRBD2. CDR1 and CDR2 from the germline V gene are SGHRS and YFSETQ. There are 16 residues in the CDR3. Losses at the gene ends were 4 bases for V and 5 bases for J; bases not matched to a gene: 10. The CDR3 coding sequence is TGCGCCAGCAGCCCCGGGGTAGCGGGAGGGTCGGAGACCCAGTACTTC. Its translation: CASSPGVAGGSETQYF. The full variable domain, its missing parts supplied by reference TRBV5-1 and TRBJ2-5, is KAGVTQTPRYLIKTRGQQVTLSCSPISGHRSVSWYQQTPGQGLQFLFEYFSETQRNKGNFPGRFSGRQFSNSRSEMNVSTLELGDSALYLCASSPGVAGGSETQYFGPGTRLLVL.

The rearrangement uses TRBV7-2 and TRBJ1-2; TRBD1 is a possible D gene (5 bases). Looked up from germline, CDR1 is SGHTA and CDR2 is FQGNSA. This CDR3 spans 13 amino acids. The V end was cut by 9 bases, the J end by 2 bases, with 13 bases between. For the CDR3, the DNA is TGTGCCAGTCACTTCGAGGGGAACTATGGCTACACCTTC. Protein sequence: CASHFEGNYGYTF.

This clonotype was counted at least ten times. V usage is TRBV5-1 and J usage is TRBJ2-2; no clear D. V lost 0 bases, J lost 3 bases, and 9 bases lay in between. The CDR3 has 15 amino acids. CDR1 and CDR2 from the germline V gene are SGHRS and YFSETQ. CDR3 region: CASSLAGRDTGELFF. The CDR3 nucleotides read TGCGCCAGCAGCTTGGCGGGTCGGGACACCGGGGAGCTGTTTTTT.

The rearrangement uses TRBV5-1 and TRBJ2-3, with a tentative D call TRBD2 (6 bases). Trimming left V 4 bases short and J 4 bases short, with 13 bases between. Germline CDR1 SGHRS, CDR2 YFSETQ. This CDR3 is built from 14 residues. The CDR3 DNA reads TGCGCCAGCAGCGGGAGGAGCAGGTCAGATACGCAGTATTTT. It yields the protein CASSGRSRSDTQYF.

This clonotype was picked up many times. The chain links TRBV10-1 to TRBJ2-3; 12 bases match TRBD2. V lost 5 bases, J lost 2 bases, and 5 bases stayed unmatched. This CDR3 comprises 16 residues. Germline-derived CDR1 and CDR2 are WNHNN and SYGVQD (reference sequence). As DNA, the CDR3 is TGCGCCAGCAGTTCCGGACTAGCGGGGAACACAGATACGCAGTATTTT. It encodes CASSSGLAGNTDTQYF.

This clonotype has just a few counts. The chain couples TRBV9 to TRBJ2-7, with D possibly matching TRBD2 (5 bases). The CDR3 loop spans 14 amino acids. Trimming stripped 2 bases from V and 2 bases from J, with 11 bases between. The V gene's germline CDR1 is SGDLS and CDR2 YYNGEE. In DNA form, the CDR3 reads TGTGCCAGCAGCGTCGGACTGGGAGCCTACGAGCAGTACTTC. Amino acids: CASSVGLGAYEQYF. Combining the CDR3 with reference TRBV9 and TRBJ2-7 gives the whole variable domain DSGVTQTPKHLITATGQRVTLRCSPRSGDLSVYWYQQSLDQGLQFLIQYYNGEERAKGNILERFSAQQFPDLHSELNLSSLELGDSALYFCASSVGLGAYEQYFGPGTRLTVT.

In the case of this clonotype: A far larger clone is one base from this, pointing to a likely read error. The V and J genes are TRBV11-3 and TRBJ2-3, with D possibly matching TRBD1 (6 bases). Gene TRBJ1-1 matches the end of the DNA better, so the J call may be wrong. The germline V gene has CDR1 SGHNT and CDR2 YENEEA. This CDR3 has 17 residues. CDR3 residues: CASSLVPTGNMSTEAFF. The CDR3 bases are TGTGCCAGCAGCTTAGTACCTACAGGGAACATGAGCACTGAAGCTTTCTTT.

The chain employs TRBV3-1 and TRBJ2-5; TRBD2 is a possible D gene (6 bases). The CDR3 spans 14 residues. Germline CDR1 reads LGHDT; CDR2 reads YNNKEL (reference sequence). Trimming took off 4 bases at V and 0 bases at J, with 9 bases between the two ends. This chain's CDR3 is CASSPWDYQETQYF. The DNA for the CDR3 is TGTGCCAGCAGCCCCTGGGACTACCAAGAGACCCAGTACTTC.

This clonotype was detected many times. The chain links TRBV3-1 to TRBJ2-1; D remains ambiguous. Per the germline V gene, CDR1 is LGHDT and CDR2 is YNNKEL (reference sequence). Trimming left V 0 bases short and J 7 bases short, with 19 bases between. The CDR3 covers 17 residues. The CDR3 coding sequence is TGTGCCAGCAGCCAAGAGTACGGGCGGAAAAGTTGGAATGAGCAGTTCTTC. This codes for CASSQEYGRKSWNEQFF.

This clonotype has only a few counts. The chain has TRBV6-5 and TRBJ2-1; 9 positions match TRBD2. The junction had 8 bases not matched to a gene; V was cut back by 0 bases and J by 8 bases. This CDR3 has 16 residues. Germline CDR1 is MNHEY and CDR2 is SVGAGI. The CDR3 region is CASSYSGGRARDEQFF. DNA of the CDR3: TGTGCCAGCAGTTACTCCGGCGGGAGGGCCAGGGATGAGCAGTTCTTC.

CDR3 bases: TGTGCCAGCTCACTCCGGGCTCCCCGCCGGGAGACCCAGTACTTC. Protein product: CASSLRAPRRETQYF. The chain links TRBV7-2 to TRBJ2-5; D gene unclear. The CDR3 consists of 15 residues. Trimming removed 8 bases at V and 5 bases at J, with 21 bases between. Germline lookup yields CDR1 SGHTA and CDR2 FQGNSA.

This clonotype was detected ten times or more. The J gene is TRBJ2-1, the V gene TRBV20-1; 8 nucleotides line up with TRBD1. Germline V gene lookup returns CDR1 DFQATT and CDR2 SNEGSKA (reference sequence). V lost 7 bases, J lost 7 bases, and 12 bases stayed unmatched. The CDR3 runs to 14 residues. CDR3 sequence reads: CSVSDRARWNEQFF. The CDR3 DNA sequence: TGCAGTGTTTCGGACAGGGCCCGTTGGAATGAGCAGTTCTTC.

This clonotype showed up many times. J is TRBJ2-2 and V is TRBV5-1, with D possibly being TRBD1 (5 bases). The V gene lost 4 bases and the J gene lost 6 bases, with 19 bases spanning the gap. The germline V gene encodes CDR1 SGHRS and CDR2 YFSETQ. The length of the CDR3 is 16 residues. The chain's CDR3 is CASSPNAGLRAGELFF. The CDR3 region has the DNA TGCGCCAGCAGCCCCAACGCAGGCCTCAGGGCCGGGGAGCTGTTTTTT.

This clonotype was counted at least ten times. This chain links TRBV10-3 with TRBJ2-1, with a possible D match to TRBD2 (5 bases). V lost 6 bases and J lost 2, with 14 bases in between. Germline V gene lookup returns CDR1 ENHRY and CDR2 SYGVKD. CDR3 length: 15 residues. The CDR3 reads CAISGEGSPYNEQFF. In DNA form, the CDR3 reads TGTGCCATCAGCGGTGAAGGGAGCCCCTACAATGAGCAGTTCTTC.

This clonotype came up many times. V usage is TRBV27 and J usage is TRBJ2-7; no firm D call. Trimming shortened V by 1 base and J by 3 bases, and 7 bases separated the two germline ends. This CDR3 has 13 amino acids. The germline CDR1 and CDR2 sequences are MNHEY and SMNVEV (reference sequence). The CDR3 sequence is CASSLWRNYEQYF. CDR3 nucleotide sequence: TGTGCCAGCAGTTTATGGCGGAACTACGAGCAGTACTTC.

For this clonotype: The junction and the germline gene differ at one end; a read error may be behind it. The V call is TRBV6-5, the J call TRBJ2-6; D is unclear. The CDR3 loop spans 14 amino acids. Per germline, CDR1 MNHEY and CDR2 SVGAGI. This CDR3 reads CASNYDLRANVLTF. The DNA for the CDR3 is TGTGCCAGCAATTACGACCTCAGGGCCAACGTCCTGACTTTC.